This record covers a single TCR beta chain. What it binds is not known. The source of the sample is a study of T cells in Graves' hyperthyroidism and ophthalmopathy. Study findings and constraints: The blood repertoire included most of the expanded thyroid clonotypes above 0.001.

RNA transcripts provided the source from which TCR beta CDR3 regions were amplified. First-round RT-PCR targeting the TCR CDR3 was performed with the HTBI primer set. TCRdb called the multiplex PCR reads again in MiXCR, with one record for every CDR3 protein. The sample gives 500,000 to 650,000 distinct CDR3 sequences, 46% of which show up once; about two fifths is in the top ten. The study left out patients who had uncontrolled infection, other autoimmune disease, pregnancy or lactation. Germline CDR1 is DFQATT and CDR2 is SNEGSKA (reference sequence). V was cut by 1 base and J by 4 bases, with 14 bases left in between. This CDR3 comprises 15 residues.

V is TRBV20-1 and J is TRBJ1-5; D is unclear. The clonotype comes from an adult woman with Graves' disease, either hyperthyroidism or ophthalmopathy (not recorded which). Sequenced material: peripheral blood or thyroid tissue (not recorded which). The DNA of the CDR3 is TGCAGTGCTAGAGGTACGACAAGGGAGAATCAGCCCCAGCATTTT. Translating it yields CSARGTTRENQPQHF.